These 23 T cell receptor beta chains originate from one sample sequenced in a study of cytomegalovirus exposure and HLA in healthy donors. The PCR was carried out with 60 Vbeta primers and 13 Jbeta primers. Only in-frame clones appear in the TCRdb table, and some are missing; sequencing was by immunoSEQ multiplex PCR. The data show more than 95,000 clones, with around 67% seen just once and 2.5% to 4% held by the top ten. Sequencing input: PBMCs. Receptor source: a woman in her 50s in good health and CMV-seronegative.

This clone has a single count. The V call is TRBV5-1, the J call TRBJ2-3; the match to TRBD2 covers 7 bases. J was trimmed by 0 bases and V by 7 bases; bases with no gene match: 8. The V gene's germline CDR1 is SGHRS and CDR2 YFSETQ. This CDR3 is 15 amino acids long. The CDR3 bases are TGCGCCAGCGCTTCTAGCGGTATAAGCACAGATACGCAGTATTTT. Residues: CASASSGISTDTQYF.

The rearrangement joins TRBV25-1 to TRBJ2-3; D is possibly TRBD2 (5 bases). The CDR3 consists of 15 residues. With 4 bases removed from V and 2 bases from J, the gap between germline ends came to 13 bases. Germline V gene data show CDR1 as MGHDK and CDR2 as SYGVNS. DNA for the CDR3: TGTGCCAGCAGTGCCATCGCGGGTTCCACAGATACGCAGTATTTT. This translates into CASSAIAGSTDTQYF.

The genes are TRBV29-1 and TRBJ2-2, with D maybe TRBD2 (6 bases). The CDR3 totals 14 residues. CDR1 is SQVTM, CDR2 ANQGSEA, per germline. V lost 6 bases and J 5 bases, leaving 16 bases between the germline ends. The chain's CDR3 is CSVQLYGGTGELFF. In nucleotides, the CDR3 is TGCAGCGTCCAGCTATACGGAGGGACCGGGGAGCTGTTTTTT.

This clone was seen more than once but under ten times. The CDR3 loop reads CASSSFNRVDEQYF. The CDR3 DNA is TGTGCCAGCAGTTCTTTCAACAGGGTAGACGAGCAGTACTTC. The chain joins TRBV6-1 to TRBJ2-7; D possibly corresponds to TRBD1 (6 bases). Germline V gives CDR1 MNHNS, CDR2 SASEGT. The CDR3 totals 14 residues. V was trimmed by 5 bases and J by 5 bases, leaving 16 bases between them.

The rearrangement uses TRBV7-2 and TRBJ2-3; TRBD2 matches at 10 bases. Germline V gene data show CDR1 as SGHTA and CDR2 as FQGNSA. There are 15 residues in the CDR3. Trimming removed 3 bases from V and 8 bases from J; junction bases left unmatched: 8. CDR3 loop: CASSFDLAGVATQYF. The CDR3 bases are TGTGCCAGCAGCTTCGACCTAGCGGGAGTGGCTACGCAGTATTTT.

The gene calls are TRBV15 and TRBJ2-3, with 8 nucleotides matching TRBD2. CDR3 length: 14 residues. V was clipped by 1 base and J by 5 bases; unmatched bases: 2. CDR1 and CDR2 (germline): LNHNV, YYDKDF (reference sequence). The CDR3 spells CATSRGTSGDTQYF. DNA for the CDR3: TGTGCCACCAGCAGAGGTACTAGCGGAGATACGCAGTATTTT.

The chain couples TRBV4-3 to TRBJ2-5; perhaps TRBD2 as D (5 bases). Germline CDR1 reads LGHNA; CDR2 reads YSLEER. The CDR3 contains 13 residues. V was cut by 0 bases and J by 4 bases, with 6 bases left in between. The CDR3: CASSQDAGETQYF. The CDR3 DNA sequence: TGCGCCAGCAGCCAAGACGCGGGAGAGACCCAGTACTTC.

The V call is TRBV15, the J call TRBJ1-3; unclear D gene. Germline CDR1 LNHNV, CDR2 YYDKDF (reference sequence). The CDR3 contains 16 residues. Trimming removed 0 bases at V and 2 bases at J, with 11 bases between. The CDR3 is CATSREVRTTGNTIYF. The CDR3 DNA follows: TGTGCCACCAGCAGAGAGGTCCGAACAACTGGAAACACCATATATTTT.

The chain recombines TRBV7-2 with TRBJ2-5; D might be TRBD1 (8 bases). Per the germline V gene, CDR1 is SGHTA and CDR2 is FQGNSA. The CDR3 has 15 amino acids. Deletions cut 7 bases from V and 4 bases from J, with 19 bases between. CDR3 DNA: TGTGCCAGCACCCCCCGGACAGGGAGGGGAGAGACCCAGTACTTC. Protein sequence: CASTPRTGRGETQYF.

This clone showed up just once. The rearrangement joins TRBV7-2 to TRBJ2-3; 8 bases line up with TRBD2. CDR3 length: 15 residues. The germline V gene encodes CDR1 SGHTA and CDR2 FQGNSA. Trimming at V came to 6 bases and at J to 0 bases, leaving 5 bases not matched to a gene. CDR3 nucleotide sequence: TGTGCCAGCAGGGCGGGAGGACCTAGCACAGATACGCAGTATTTT. This translates into CASRAGGPSTDTQYF.

The V gene is TRBV5-6, the J gene TRBJ2-5; possible D gene TRBD1, 6 bases. V gave up 1 base and J gave up 5 bases, with 15 bases separating them. The CDR3 sequence is 15 residues long. Germline-derived CDR1 and CDR2 are SGHDT and YYEEEE. CDR3 bases: TGTGCCAGCAGCTTGTTCATCCCAGGGGAGGAGACCCAGTACTTC. Protein product: CASSLFIPGEETQYF. Combining the CDR3 with reference TRBV5-6 and TRBJ2-5 gives the whole variable domain DAGVTQSPTHLIKTRGQQVTLRCSPKSGHDTVSWYQQALGQGPQFIFQYYEEEERQRGNFPDRFSGHQFPNYSSELNVNALLLGDSALYLCASSLFIPGEETQYFGPGTRLLVL.

This clone was counted a few times. The chain has TRBV19 and TRBJ2-1; 13 nucleotides agree with TRBD2. The CDR3 has 19 amino acids. CDR1 and CDR2 from the germline V gene are LNHDA and SQIVND (reference sequence). The junction had 15 bases not matched to a gene; V was cut back by 6 bases and J by 4 bases. For the CDR3, the DNA is TGTGCCAGTAGAAGGACTAGCGGGGGTCTAAACTATTTATACAATGAGCAGTTCTTC. This gives the protein CASRRTSGGLNYLYNEQFF. Complete variable domain (other parts from reference TRBV19 and TRBJ2-1): DGGITQSPKYLFRKEGQNVTLSCEQNLNHDAMYWYRQDPGQGLRLIYYSQIVNDFQKGDIAEGYSVSREKKESFPLTVTSAQKNPTAFYLCASRRTSGGLNYLYNEQFFGPGTRLTVL.

This clone is a singleton in its sample. The chain is built from TRBV5-4 and TRBJ2-5; D might be TRBD2 (6 bases). V was clipped by 7 bases and J by 5 bases, with 12 bases between them. Germline V gives CDR1 SGHNT, CDR2 YYREEE (reference sequence). The CDR3 contains 12 residues. The CDR3 sequence is CASERAGETQYF. CDR3 DNA: TGTGCCAGCGAACGGGCGGGGGAGACCCAGTACTTC.

The chain recombines TRBV11-3 with TRBJ1-1; D is unclear. Germline CDR1 reads SGHNT; CDR2 reads YENEEA. Between the trimmed V and J ends, which lost 8 bases and 4 bases, there was a span of 11 bases. This CDR3 is 12 amino acids long. The CDR3 region has the DNA TGTGCCAGCGGGCGGGGATCCACTGAAGCTTTCTTT. Protein sequence: CASGRGSTEAFF.

V gene TRBV7-2 combines with J gene TRBJ1-5; 7 bases align to TRBD1. The V gene end was trimmed by 5 bases and the J gene end by 1 base; junction bases not matched to a gene: 5. The germline V gene has CDR1 SGHTA and CDR2 FQGNSA. This CDR3 spans 15 amino acids. This CDR3 is CASSRGRMSNQPQHF. The CDR3 DNA follows: TGTGCCAGCAGCAGGGGGCGAATGAGCAATCAGCCCCAGCATTTT.

CDR3 nucleotides: TGTGCCAGTCTAAGAGTAGGCGGATCATTCTACTATGGCTACACCTTC. It encodes CASLRVGGSFYYGYTF. This chain joins TRBV19 and TRBJ1-2; D unresolved. CDR3 length equals 16 residues. The germline V gene encodes CDR1 LNHDA and CDR2 SQIVND (reference sequence). Trimming removed 8 bases at V and 3 bases at J, with 22 bases between.

The chain carries TRBV6-5 and TRBJ2-1, with 13 bases that match TRBD2. CDR3 size: 15 residues. Germline V gene data show CDR1 as MNHEY and CDR2 as SVGAGI. Trimming took 6 bases from V and 6 from J; bases not matched to a gene: 5. In nucleotides, the CDR3 is TGTGCCAGCAGACCAACTAGCGGGGGGGCCAATGAGCAGTTCTTC. The encoded protein is CASRPTSGGANEQFF.

The rearrangement links TRBV28 to TRBJ1-1, with a tentative D call TRBD1 (5 bases). Germline CDR1 is MDHEN and CDR2 is SYDVKM. With 2 bases removed from V and 6 bases from J, the gap between germline ends came to 10 bases. CDR3 size: 13 residues. CDR3 sequence (DNA): TGTGCCAGCAGTTTAACGGGGGTTGCTGAAGCTTTCTTT. It specifies CASSLTGVAEAFF.

The rearrangement links TRBV7-2 to TRBJ1-5; TRBD1 matches at 8 bases. Trimming cost V 4 bases and J 7 bases; bases outside gene matches: 3. The length of the CDR3 is 13 residues. Germline V gene data show CDR1 as SGHTA and CDR2 as FQGNSA. The CDR3 region is CASSYDRGQPQHF. As DNA, the CDR3 is TGTGCCAGCAGCTACGACAGGGGACAGCCCCAGCATTTT. The variable domain in full, with the rest retrieved from reference TRBV7-2 and TRBJ1-5, is GAGVSQSPSNKVTEKGKDVELRCDPISGHTALYWYRQSLGQGLEFLIYFQGNSAPDKSGLPSDRFSAERTGGSVSTLTIQRTQQEDSAVYLCASSYDRGQPQHFGDGTRLSIL.

V gene TRBV27 combines with J gene TRBJ2-7, with D maybe TRBD2 (6 bases). Germline values: CDR1 MNHEY, CDR2 SMNVEV (reference sequence). The CDR3 loop spans 13 amino acids. Trimming pared 5 bases from V and 7 bases from J, leaving 15 bases between. As DNA, the CDR3 is TGTGCCAGCAGTCCAGGGACTTCACTGGAGCAGTACTTC. This gives the protein CASSPGTSLEQYF.

This rearrangement joins TRBV18 to TRBJ1-1; a weak D match, TRBD1 (6 bases). This CDR3 has 13 amino acids. With 3 bases removed from V and 1 base from J, the gap between germline ends came to 6 bases. Germline loops: CDR1 KGHSH, CDR2 LQKENI. CDR3 residues: CASSPTGNTEAFF. The CDR3 DNA follows: TGTGCCAGCTCACCGACAGGGAACACTGAAGCTTTCTTT.

This clone showed up just once. The chain links TRBV7-9 to TRBJ2-5; possibly TRBD1 for D (5 bases). The DNA matches TRBJ2-7 better at its end, which makes the J call doubtful. The germline V gene encodes CDR1 SEHNR and CDR2 FQNEAQ (reference sequence). This CDR3 has 11 residues. Written as DNA, the CDR3 is TGTGCCAGCCAGGGTTCCTACGAGCAGTACTTC. The encoded protein is CASQGSYEQYF.

This clone is a singleton in its sample. The CDR3: CASSFQGGRGQETQYF. CDR3 bases: TGTGCCAGCAGCTTTCAGGGGGGTCGGGGCCAAGAGACCCAGTACTTC. This rearrangement joins TRBV7-3 to TRBJ2-5; maybe TRBD1 (7 bases). The V end lost 3 bases, the J end lost 1 base, and 15 bases lay between the germline ends. This CDR3 spans 16 amino acids. Germline lookup yields CDR1 SGHTA and CDR2 FQGTGA.